The rows below give T cell receptor beta chains drawn from one sample of a study of T cells in tuberculosis. This table comes from immunoSEQ multiplex PCR, and its TCRdb copy is limited to in-frame clones, with some not included. The sample lists fewer than 55,000 clones, about 95% occurring once. Sequencing was carried out using PBMCs. All receptors come from a donor aged 10 to 29 with latent tuberculosis or without tuberculosis infection. CDR3s include the opening cysteine and the closing phenylalanine or tryptophan. D genes are given only for firm matches.

v_gene	len	d_gene	j_gene	CDR3aa	CDR3nt
TRBV7-9	14	NA	TRBJ2-7	CASSLPGPTYEQYF	TGTGCCAGCAGCCTCCCGGGTCCTACCTACGAGCAGTACTTC
TRBV5-1	16	TRBD1	TRBJ2-7	CASSLQGQGRLYEQYF	TGCGCCAGCAGCTTGCAAGGACAGGGGCGCTTATACGAGCAGTACTTC
TRBV5-5	15	TRBD1	TRBJ2-2	CASSLIAGGTGELFF	TGTGCCAGCAGCTTGATCGCAGGGGGTACCGGGGAGCTGTTTTTT
TRBV5-6	15	TRBD2	TRBJ2-3	CASSSGLAGVDTQYF	TGTGCCAGCAGCTCGGGACTAGCGGGAGTGGATACGCAGTATTTT
TRBV2	14	TRBD1	TRBJ2-1	CASSPTGVHNEQFF	TGTGCCAGCAGTCCAACAGGGGTTCACAATGAGCAGTTCTTC
TRBV5-8	17	NA	TRBJ1-1	CASSLVLALGRDTEAFF	TGTGCCAGCAGCTTGGTTCTGGCGTTGGGGAGGGACACTGAAGCTTTCTTT
TRBV6-5	15	NA	TRBJ1-6	CASSYSGPGGSPLHF	TGTGCCAGCAGTTATTCCGGGCCCGGAGGTTCACCCCTCCACTTT
TRBV27	16	TRBD2	TRBJ2-1	CASSPRTSGGANEQFF	TGTGCCAGCAGTCCTCGGACTAGCGGGGGGGCCAATGAGCAGTTCTTC
TRBV27	11	NA	TRBJ2-5	CASRREETQYF	TGTGCCAGCAGGCGCGAAGAGACCCAGTACTTC
TRBV6-1	17	TRBD2	TRBJ2-1	CASSETPSGSTYNEQFF	TGTGCCAGCAGTGAAACCCCGAGCGGGAGCACCTACAATGAGCAGTTCTTC
TRBV15	13	NA	TRBJ2-7	CATSRDRFYEQYF	TGTGCCACCAGCAGGGACAGATTCTACGAGCAGTACTTC
TRBV10-3	11	NA	TRBJ1-1	CATGEGFVAFF	TGTGCCACGGGGGAAGGGTTCGTGGCTTTCTTT
TRBV7-2	16	TRBD2	TRBJ2-3	CASSLATSDARNTQYF	TGTGCCAGCAGCCTAGCCACTAGCGATGCTAGGAATACGCAGTATTTT
TRBV6-6	14	NA	TRBJ2-4	CATGPGVIENIQYF	TGTGCCACGGGGCCGGGGGTTATAGAAAACATTCAGTACTTC
TRBV6-6	12	NA	TRBJ1-1	CASSPDTSEAFF	TGTGCCAGCAGCCCAGACACCTCTGAAGCTTTCTTT
TRBV29-1	11	NA	TRBJ2-7	CSVGDIYEQYF	TGCAGCGTTGGGGACATCTACGAGCAGTACTTC
TRBV9	15	NA	TRBJ2-1	CASLPDSSIHNEQFF	TGTGCCAGCTTACCAGACAGTTCGATACACAATGAGCAGTTCTTC
TRBV7-3	18	TRBD2	TRBJ2-1	CASSLSGASGGLYNEQFF	TGTGCCAGCAGCTTAAGTGGGGCTAGCGGGGGCCTCTACAATGAGCAGTTCTTC
TRBV14	13	NA	TRBJ2-2	CASSQVYIGELFF	TGTGCCAGCAGCCAAGTTTACATCGGGGAGCTGTTTTTT
TRBV19	14	NA	TRBJ1-3	CASSIKSSGNTIYF	TGTGCCAGTAGTATAAAGAGCTCTGGAAACACCATATATTTT
TRBV29-1	15	NA	TRBJ2-3	CSITPLQRGTDTQYF	TGCAGCATCACCCCACTCCAACGGGGCACAGATACGCAGTATTTT
TRBV19	17	TRBD2	TRBJ2-1	CASSIGLAGASYNEQFF	TGTGCCAGTAGTATTGGACTAGCGGGCGCCTCCTACAATGAGCAGTTCTTC